This TCR beta chain was sequenced for a study of blood T cell repertoires in COVID-19. Study details: Spain, Italy and the United States supplied samples that represented acute and convalescent COVID-19.

The CDR3 loop spans 17 amino acids. Trimming left V 0 bases short and J 0 bases short, with 12 bases between. Germline CDR1 and CDR2: MNHEY and SVGEGT. TCRdb keeps only in-frame clones here, not all; method: immunoSEQ multiplex PCR. This sample has about 270,000 clones, with roughly 86% found just once. The study drew participants aged roughly 18 to 95 years from approximately 23 US areas. Recovered status in Cohort 3 required two negative PCRs, clearance, or symptom resolution. The sample comprised PBMCs or T cells enriched from blood (not recorded which). The clonotype originates from a woman in her 30s who had recovered from COVID-19. The chain couples TRBV6-2 or TRBV6-3 to TRBJ1-5; D not certain. The CDR3 region is CASSYSKPRPSNQPQHF. In DNA form, the CDR3 reads TGTGCCAGCAGTTACTCGAAGCCCAGGCCTAGCAATCAGCCCCAGCATTTT.